These 32 T cell receptor beta chains originate from one sample sequenced in a study of T cell clonality in common variable immunodeficiency. Clones were read by immunoSEQ multiplex PCR, and TCRdb kept only the in-frame ones, dropping some. The table lists some 40,000 clones, with no singletons. The sequencing sample was made of peripheral blood mononuclear cells. The source of these receptors is a person aged 18 to 75 in good health.

This clone was seen only a few times. The read terminates 3 residues ahead of where the CDR3 ends, so the germline J gene completes it. The chain has TRBV19 and TRBJ1-2; D unresolved. The CDR3 contains 14 residues. The germline V gene has CDR1 LNHDA and CDR2 SQIVND (reference sequence). CDR3: CASTSDAAGYDYTF. The part of the CDR3 DNA that was read is TGTGCCAGTACTTCTGATGCAGCGGGCTACGAC.

The sample holds many counts of this clone. The sequence runs out 3 residues before the end of the CDR3; the remainder is reconstructed from the germline J gene. The chain links TRBV19 to TRBJ2-1, with D maybe TRBD2 (6 bases). V dropped 7 bases and J dropped 6 bases, with 28 bases sitting between them. The CDR3 has 18 residues. Germline lookup yields CDR1 LNHDA and CDR2 SQIVND (reference sequence). The CDR3 loop reads CASTLRASESQGINEQFF. The covered CDR3 bases are TGTGCCAGTACCCTTAGGGCTAGCGAGTCACAAGGGATCAATGAG.

This clone was seen many times. The CDR3 end lies 3 residues beyond the end of the read and is filled in from the germline J gene. The V gene is TRBV14, the J gene TRBJ1-4; D is undetermined. Germline CDR1 SGHDN, CDR2 FVKESK. The CDR3 loop spans 13 amino acids. CDR3 DNA, as far as it was read: TGTGCCAGCAGCCAAGAACATCTCGAGGGA. This codes for CASSQEHLEG. The entire CDR3 is CASSQEHLEGLFF.

In this sample, this clone turned up many times. The DNA ends 3 residues before the CDR3 does, and the rest of the CDR3 is filled in from the germline J gene. J is TRBJ2-7 and V is TRBV19, with D uncertain. V was trimmed by 5 bases and J by 4 bases, leaving 15 bases between them. CDR1 and CDR2 from the germline V gene are LNHDA and SQIVND (reference sequence). The CDR3 length is 14 residues. Incomplete CDR3 DNA: TGTGCCAGTAGTCCAACGACAACAACTTACGAG. It yields the protein CASSPTTTTYE. From start to end, the CDR3 is CASSPTTTTYEQYF.

This clone was counted many times. The read terminates 3 residues ahead of where the CDR3 ends, so the germline J gene completes it. The rearrangement uses TRBV20-1 and TRBJ2-2; D gene uncertain. Trimming took 0 bases from V and 3 from J, leaving 11 bases between them. The germline V gene has CDR1 DFQATT and CDR2 SNEGSKA (reference sequence). This CDR3 is built from 15 residues. The chain's CDR3 is CSARDVVADTGELFF. The sequenced part of the CDR3 DNA is TGCAGTGCTAGAGATGTTGTCGCAGACACCGGGGAG.

At least ten counts were recorded for this clone. The read stops 3 residues short of the end of the CDR3; the missing end is completed from the germline J gene. The rearrangement joins TRBV30 to TRBJ1-2, with TRBD1 matching over 8 bases. Germline-derived CDR1 and CDR2 are GTSNPN and SVGIG (reference sequence). The CDR3 runs 13 residues. Germline trimming cut 3 bases from V and 4 bases from J; bases unmatched to any gene: 4. CDR3 loop: CAWRTTGAYGYTF. The DNA read from the CDR3 is TGTGCCTGGAGGACGACAGGGGCCTATGGC.

This clone has at least ten counts. The read gets to within 3 residues of the CDR3 end, and the germline J gene fills in the rest. The chain uses TRBV30 and TRBJ1-1; D is uncertain. The germline V gene encodes CDR1 GTSNPN and CDR2 SVGIG (reference sequence). This CDR3 spans 13 amino acids. V was cut by 0 bases and J by 2 bases, with 7 bases left in between. The sequenced CDR3 bases are TGTGCCTGGAGTGTAAATCGTAACACTGAA. Protein sequence: CAWSVNRNTE. The full CDR3 reads CAWSVNRNTEAFF.

This clone occurred a few times. The read stops 3 residues short of the end of the CDR3; the missing end is completed from the germline J gene. This chain uses TRBV7-6 with TRBJ1-2, with 7 bases lining up with TRBD1. CDR3 length: 13 amino acids. In germline, CDR1 is SGHVS, CDR2 FNYEAQ. Partial CDR3 DNA: TGTGCCAGCAGCATAGACAGGGTCAACGAC. Protein product: CASSIDRVND. The CDR3 reads in full as CASSIDRVNDYTF.

This clone was seen repeatedly, ten times or more. The read stops 3 residues short of the end of the CDR3; the missing end is completed from the germline J gene. The gene calls are TRBV19 and TRBJ2-3; D not certain. CDR3 length: 15 amino acids. V was cut by 2 bases and J by 4 bases, with 13 bases left in between. Germline V gene data show CDR1 as LNHDA and CDR2 as SQIVND (reference sequence). CDR3 sequence: CASSIFAGRADTQYF. The CDR3 DNA, read in part, is TGTGCCAGTAGTATATTTGCCGGTCGGGCAGATACG.

This clone was recorded many times. The CDR3 end falls 3 residues outside the read, so it is completed with the germline J gene. The rearrangement links TRBV19 to TRBJ1-4, with D perhaps matching TRBD1 (6 bases). The CDR3 sequence is 16 residues long. Germline values: CDR1 LNHDA, CDR2 SQIVND (reference sequence). Trimming shortened V by 5 bases and J by 6 bases, and 19 bases separated the two germline ends. The CDR3 bases that were read are TGTGCCAGTAGTGTCCGGGACATCATATCGGATGAAAAA. Its translation: CASSVRDIISDEK. The complete CDR3 reads CASSVRDIISDEKLFF.

In this sample, this clone turned up many times. From the germline J gene comes the end of the CDR3, since the read stops 3 residues before it. The chain uses TRBV2 and TRBJ1-5; 7 nucleotides match TRBD1. Germline CDR1 SNHLY, CDR2 FYNNEI. Unmatched junction bases numbered 3, after V lost 6 bases and J lost 7 bases. There are 12 residues in the CDR3. The CDR3 loop is CASSRDRQPQHF. The CDR3 bases that were read are TGTGCCAGCAGCCGGGACAGACAGCCC.

This clone appeared many times. The DNA ends 3 residues before the CDR3 does, and the rest of the CDR3 is filled in from the germline J gene. The V call is TRBV4-1, the J call TRBJ2-1, with 7 bases matching TRBD2. Per germline, CDR1 MGHRA and CDR2 YSYEKL. This CDR3 region has 15 residues. The V and J ends lost 9 bases and 0 bases, in that order; junction bases with no gene match: 8. CDR3 bases read: TGCGCCAGTACGCAAGAGCGGGGCTCCTACAATGAG. As protein: CASTQERGSYNE. The whole CDR3 is CASTQERGSYNEQFF.

In this sample, this clone turned up many times. The DNA ends 3 residues before the CDR3 does, and the rest of the CDR3 is filled in from the germline J gene. V usage is TRBV5-1 and J usage is TRBJ2-1, with 8 bases identical to TRBD1. The CDR3 has 13 residues. Germline CDR1 and CDR2: SGHRS and YFSETQ. With 3 bases clipped from V and 8 bases from J, the junction kept 4 bases outside the gene matches. The CDR3 bases that were read are TGCGCCAGCAGCTCGGACAGGGTGTATGAG. Protein: CASSSDRVYE. The entire CDR3 sequence reads CASSSDRVYEQFF.

In its sample, this clone was seen many times. The read gets to within 3 residues of the CDR3 end, and the germline J gene fills in the rest. V usage is TRBV10-3 and J usage is TRBJ2-4; maybe TRBD2 (6 bases). Germline loops: CDR1 ENHRY, CDR2 SYGVKD. V lost 0 bases to trimming and J lost 0 bases, with 12 bases between them. This CDR3 is built from 17 residues. The CDR3 sequence: CAISESNRRVAKNIQYF. Partial CDR3 DNA: TGTGCCATCAGTGAGTCGAACAGGAGGGTAGCCAAAAACATT.

This clone has a handful of counts. The CDR3 end lies 3 residues beyond the end of the read and is filled in from the germline J gene. V usage is TRBV19 and J usage is TRBJ2-2; a weak D match, TRBD1 (6 bases). CDR3 length: 15 amino acids. Germline assignment: CDR1 LNHDA and CDR2 SQIVND (reference sequence). The sequenced CDR3 bases are TGTGCCAGTAGGGCAGGGGTGAAATCTTATGAAAAG. It translates to CASRAGVKSYEK. The complete CDR3 reads CASRAGVKSYEKLFF.

This clone was counted many times. The read terminates 3 residues ahead of where the CDR3 ends, so the germline J gene completes it. The chain is built from TRBV30 and TRBJ2-2; tentative D call: TRBD1 (6 bases). The CDR3 loop spans 13 amino acids. Germline-derived CDR1 and CDR2 are GTSNPN and SVGIG (reference sequence). CDR3 bases read: TGTGCCTGGAACAGGGAACCTAATGAAAAG. Translated, it gives CAWNREPNEK. The complete CDR3 protein is CAWNREPNEKLFF.

This clone was detected ten times or more. With the read ending 3 residues before the CDR3 end, the germline J gene is used to fill in that end. The rearrangement uses TRBV29-1 and TRBJ2-4; possible D gene TRBD2, 6 bases. Germline V gene sequence: CDR1 SQVTM, CDR2 ANQGSEA. This CDR3 is built from 14 residues. V lost 4 bases to trimming and J lost 0 bases, with 10 bases between them. The sequenced CDR3 bases are TGCAGCGTTGTACGGGGGACAGCCAAAAACATT. Residues: CSVVRGTAKNI. The whole CDR3 protein reads CSVVRGTAKNIQYF.

This clone was counted at least ten times. The read finishes 3 residues shy of the CDR3 end, and the germline J gene is used to complete it. The chain is built from TRBV7-2 and TRBJ2-2; a weak D match, TRBD1 (5 bases). Germline V gene data show CDR1 as SGHTA and CDR2 as FQGNSA. Trimming shortened V by 4 bases and J by 0 bases, and 6 bases separated the two germline ends. CDR3 length: 14 amino acids. CDR3 loop: CASSSDTNTGELFF. The CDR3 bases that were read are TGTGCCAGCAGCTCGGACACGAACACCGGGGAG.

This clone was detected only a few times. The CDR3 is cut off 3 residues early in the read; its end comes from the germline J gene. The rearrangement links TRBV29-1 to TRBJ2-5; 7 bases align to TRBD1. There are 14 residues in the CDR3. The germline gives CDR1 SQVTM, CDR2 ANQGSEA. The ends lost 8 bases at V and 4 bases at J; junction bases unmatched: 13. CDR3 sequence: CSPSLWTGPETQYF. Incomplete CDR3 DNA: TGCAGCCCCTCCCTCTGGACAGGCCCAGAGACC.

This clone was counted ten times or more. The covered CDR3 bases are TGCAGTGCTACCATAGCGGGAGGGCCCAATGAG. Translating gives CSATIAGGPNE. The entire CDR3 protein is CSATIAGGPNEQFF. This chain uses TRBV20-1 with TRBJ2-1, with 11 bases fitting TRBD2. From the germline J gene comes the end of the CDR3, since the read stops 3 residues before it. The CDR3 spans 14 residues. CDR1 and CDR2 (germline): DFQATT, SNEGSKA (reference sequence). V was pared by 4 bases and J by 6 bases, with 5 bases of the junction left unmatched.

In this sample, this clone turned up many times. The read stops 3 residues short of the end of the CDR3; the missing end is completed from the germline J gene. The chain recombines TRBV18 with TRBJ2-3; D might be TRBD1 (5 bases). The germline V gene has CDR1 KGHSH and CDR2 LQKENI. The CDR3 runs 15 residues. CDR3 residues: CASSPRQGRQETQYF. The sequenced part of the CDR3 DNA is TGTGCCAGCTCACCTCGGCAGGGTCGGCAAGAGACG.

This clone was detected many times. Read data end 3 residues before the CDR3 end; the end is taken from the germline J gene. J is TRBJ1-1 and V is TRBV18, with D perhaps matching TRBD1 (5 bases). The CDR3 extends over 15 amino acids. Germline CDR1 and CDR2: KGHSH and LQKENI. V gave up 5 bases and J gave up 0 bases, with 13 bases separating them. CDR3 DNA (partial): TGTGCCAGCTCAATTTACAGGTCCATGAACACTGAA. Translating gives CASSIYRSMNTE. The entire CDR3 reads CASSIYRSMNTEAFF.

Ten or more counts support this clone. The read falls 3 residues short of the CDR3 end, and the missing part is taken from the germline J gene. The chain joins TRBV6-2 or TRBV6-3 to TRBJ2-3; 8 bases are shared with TRBD1. The germline CDR1 and CDR2 sequences are MNHEY and SVGEGT. CDR3 size: 14 residues. The V and J ends lost 6 bases and 6 bases, in that order; junction bases with no gene match: 8. The sequenced part of the CDR3 DNA is TGTGCCAGCAGGTCAACAGGGGGAAGGGATACG. Translated: CASRSTGGRDT. The complete CDR3 protein is CASRSTGGRDTQYF.

This clone was seen a few times. The read gets to within 3 residues of the CDR3 end, and the germline J gene fills in the rest. This rearrangement joins TRBV2 to TRBJ2-2, with D tentatively TRBD1 or TRBD2 (5 bases each). This CDR3 has 17 amino acids. Germline-derived CDR1 and CDR2 are SNHLY and FYNNEI. CDR3 sequence reads: CASHGHPVREGANVLFF. The sequenced part of the CDR3 DNA is TGTGCCAGCCATGGCCATCCGGTCCGGGAAGGGGCCAACGTG.

This clone was recorded many times. CDR3 DNA (partial): TGTGCCAGCAGCTGGGCCGGCTCTAATGAAAAA. Encoded protein: CASSWAGSNEK. The entire CDR3 is CASSWAGSNEKLFF. The V gene is TRBV5-5, the J gene TRBJ1-4; D gene uncertain. With the read ending 3 residues before the CDR3 end, the germline J gene is used to fill in that end. Germline CDR1 reads SGHKS; CDR2 reads YYEKEE (reference sequence). The CDR3 consists of 14 residues. Trimming took off 3 bases at V and 3 bases at J, with 9 bases between the two ends.

This clone was detected many times. The sequence runs out 3 residues before the end of the CDR3; the remainder is reconstructed from the germline J gene. The genes are TRBV7-6 and TRBJ2-7, with 10 bases fitting TRBD2. CDR3 length: 15 residues. V lost 1 base and J lost 3; bases outside the gene matches: 3. CDR1 is SGHVS and CDR2 is FNYEAQ in the germline V gene. The CDR3 is CASSLGSSGSYEQYF. CDR3 DNA (partial): TGTGCCAGCAGCTTAGGGTCTAGCGGGAGCTACGAG.

This clone appeared many times. The read halts 3 residues ahead of the CDR3 end, with the missing end drawn from the germline J gene. The V gene is TRBV6-4, the J gene TRBJ2-1; 10 positions agree with TRBD2. V was pared by 9 bases and J by 4 bases, with 6 bases of the junction left unmatched. The germline gives CDR1 MRHNA, CDR2 SNTAGT. The CDR3 totals 14 residues. The part of the CDR3 DNA that was read is TGTGCCAGTTCGTTAGCGGGGGGTTACAATGAG. Translation gives CASSLAGGYNE. The full CDR3 protein reads CASSLAGGYNEQFF.

This clone has at least ten counts. The observed sequence ends 3 residues before the CDR3 terminus, with the missing tail filled in from the germline J gene. The V and J genes are TRBV6-1 and TRBJ1-6; TRBD1 might be the D (5 bases). The CDR3 runs to 15 residues. Germline assignment: CDR1 MNHNS and CDR2 SASEGT. The germline V and J ends were trimmed by 4 bases and 7 bases, with 14 bases remaining between them. The CDR3 sequence: CASSVNRDFNSPLHF. CDR3 DNA, as far as it was read: TGTGCCAGCAGTGTGAACCGGGACTTCAATTCACCC.

This clone was counted ten times or more. The read terminates 3 residues ahead of where the CDR3 ends, so the germline J gene completes it. The chain carries TRBV5-3 and TRBJ2-5; TRBD1 matches 9 bases. TRBV5-3 is treated as an ORF (open reading frame) with a function not yet certain. The junction had 2 bases not matched to a gene; V was cut back by 3 bases and J by 2 bases. The CDR3 is 14 residues long. CDR3 DNA (partial): TGTGCCAGAAGCTCCGGGACAGGGCAAGAGACC. Its protein is CARSSGTGQET. The full CDR3 is CARSSGTGQETQYF.

This clone has ten or more counts. Read sequence stops 3 residues before the CDR3 end, and the germline J gene provides the missing end. The V gene is TRBV20-1, the J gene TRBJ2-3; 7 nucleotides agree with TRBD2. V shed 1 base, J shed 3 bases, and the junction held 7 bases outside the gene matches. Per germline, CDR1 DFQATT and CDR2 SNEGSKA (reference sequence). CDR3 length: 15 amino acids. CDR3 DNA (partial): TGCAGTGCTAGAGGCGGGAGTGGGATAACAGATACG. Protein: CSARGGSGITDT. The full CDR3 sequence reads CSARGGSGITDTQYF.

This clone was counted at least ten times. The read is 3 residues too short to cover the CDR3 end, so that end is filled in from the germline J gene. The V gene is TRBV5-4, the J gene TRBJ2-7; 7 bases match TRBD1. From germline, CDR1 is SGHNT and CDR2 YYREEE (reference sequence). The ends lost 3 bases at V and 6 bases at J; junction bases unmatched: 12. The CDR3 loop spans 15 amino acids. The CDR3 here is CASSWGRTGRGEQYF. The CDR3 DNA, read in part, is TGTGCCAGCAGCTGGGGTCGGACAGGTCGAGGCGAG. Combining the CDR3 with reference TRBV5-4 and TRBJ2-7 gives the whole variable domain ETGVTQSPTHLIKTRGQQVTLRCSSQSGHNTVSWYQQALGQGPQFIFQYYREEENGRGNFPPRFSGLQFPNYSSELNVNALELDDSALYLCASSWGRTGRGEQYFGPGTRLTVT.

To note about this clone: The read terminates 3 residues ahead of where the CDR3 ends, so the germline J gene completes it. The chain has TRBV18 and TRBJ1-4, with D unclear. The CDR3 extends over 16 amino acids. Germline CDR1 and CDR2: KGHSH and LQKENI. CDR3 in amino acids: CASSPLRAGIGSPLFF. CDR3 bases read: TGTGCCAGCTCACCACTTAGGGCTGGCATAGGTTCACCA.